This T cell receptor beta chain emerged from a study of blood T cell repertoires in COVID-19. Looking at the study overall: Researchers got acute and convalescent COVID-19 samples from the United States, Italy and Spain. T cells, B-cell-depleted T cells, or PBMCs provided the cDNA or gDNA that served as material.

Authors' processing steps: Amplification of reference gene primers was used by the study to estimate nucleated cell counts. The repertoire was sequenced with immunoSEQ multiplex PCR; TCRdb's copy has only in-frame clones and lacks some. That table furnishes V, J and clone size, whereas the DNA furnished D and trimming. The table has around 84,000 clones, around 80% seen once; the top ten hold more than 10%. Per the germline V gene, CDR1 is LGHNA and CDR2 is YNFKEQ. Deletions cut 2 bases from V and 3 bases from J, with 15 bases between. The CDR3 length is 16 residues. This clone was seen more than once but under ten times.

The rearrangement links TRBV4-2 to TRBJ2-3; D is perhaps TRBD2 (6 bases). Sample: peripheral blood. The TCR comes from a woman in her thirties or forties with active or convalescent COVID-19. CDR3 nucleotide sequence: TGTGCCAGCAGCCAAAACGTGGGCGGGATAACAGATACGCAGTATTTT. It specifies CASSQNVGGITDTQYF.